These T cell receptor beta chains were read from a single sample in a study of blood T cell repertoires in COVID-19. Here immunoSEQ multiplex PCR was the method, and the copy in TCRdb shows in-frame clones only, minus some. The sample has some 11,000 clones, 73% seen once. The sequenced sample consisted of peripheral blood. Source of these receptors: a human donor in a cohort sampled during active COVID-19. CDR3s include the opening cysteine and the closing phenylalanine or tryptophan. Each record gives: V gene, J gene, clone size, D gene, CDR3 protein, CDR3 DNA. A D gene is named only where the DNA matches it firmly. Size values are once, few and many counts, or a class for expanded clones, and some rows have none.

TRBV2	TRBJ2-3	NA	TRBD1	CASSGTGWDTQYF	TGTGCCAGCAGTGGGACAGGGTGGGATACGCAGTATTTT
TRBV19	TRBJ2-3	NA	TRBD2	CASTVTSGINTQYF	TGTGCCAGTACGGTGACTAGCGGGATTAATACGCAGTATTTT
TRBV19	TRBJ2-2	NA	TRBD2	CASSSGLAFTGELFF	TGTGCCAGTAGCTCCGGACTAGCGTTCACCGGGGAGCTGTTTTTT
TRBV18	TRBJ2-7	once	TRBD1	CASSPPSRDRESYEQYF	TGTGCCAGCTCACCACCTTCCCGGGACAGGGAATCCTACGAGCAGTACTTC
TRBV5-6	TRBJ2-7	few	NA	CASSVEYSPYEQYF	TGTGCCAGCAGCGTTGAGTATAGCCCCTACGAGCAGTACTTC
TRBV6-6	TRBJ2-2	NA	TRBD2	CAISLGRKNTGELFF	TGTGCCATTTCTCTCGGGAGGAAGAACACCGGGGAGCTGTTTTTT
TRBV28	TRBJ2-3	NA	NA	CASSIPGTDTQYF	TGTGCCAGCAGTATCCCAGGGACAGATACGCAGTATTTT
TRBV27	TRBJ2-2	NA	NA	CASSLSPSGGELFF	TGTGCCAGCAGTTTATCGCCCTCGGGCGGGGAGCTGTTTTTT
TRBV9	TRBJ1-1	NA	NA	CASSPRGGPNTEAFF	TGTGCCAGCAGCCCACGGGGGGGGCCGAACACTGAAGCTTTCTTT
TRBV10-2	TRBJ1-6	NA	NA	CASSEGRAPSPLHF	TGCGCCAGCAGTGAGGGCAGGGCCCCTTCACCCCTCCACTTT
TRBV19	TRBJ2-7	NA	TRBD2	CASSPHSGSVYEQYF	TGTGCCAGTAGTCCCCATAGCGGGAGTGTCTACGAGCAGTACTTC
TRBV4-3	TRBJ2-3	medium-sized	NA	CASSQGAGFSTDTQYF	TGCGCCAGCAGCCAAGGGGCGGGGTTTAGCACAGATACGCAGTATTTT
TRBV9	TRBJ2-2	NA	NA	CASSARLGVGGELFF	TGTGCCAGCAGCGCCCGACTAGGCGTGGGCGGGGAGCTGTTTTTT
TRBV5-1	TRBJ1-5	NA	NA	CASSLAPGGFSSNQPQHF	TGCGCCAGCAGCTTGGCCCCGGGGGGTTTTTCGAGCAATCAGCCCCAGCATTTT
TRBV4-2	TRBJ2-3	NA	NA	CASSPSRAGATDTQYF	TGTGCCAGCAGCCCGAGCCGGGCGGGGGCCACAGATACGCAGTATTTT
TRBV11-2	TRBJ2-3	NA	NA	CASSLDEPPREYF	TGTGCCAGCAGCTTAGATGAACCGCCGAGGGAGTATTTT
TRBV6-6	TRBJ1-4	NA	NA	CASSYGTSPEKLFF	TGTGCCAGCAGTTACGGGACAAGCCCTGAAAAACTGTTTTTT
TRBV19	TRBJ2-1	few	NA	CASMSLGRSEQFF	TGTGCCAGCATGAGCTTGGGTAGGAGTGAGCAGTTCTTC
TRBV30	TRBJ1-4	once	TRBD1	CAATPTGQDNREKLFF	TGTGCCGCGACCCCGACCGGACAGGACAATAGGGAAAAACTGTTTTTT
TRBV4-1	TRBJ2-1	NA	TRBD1	CASSQFQGVVNEQFF	TGCGCCAGCAGCCAATTCCAGGGGGTAGTGAATGAGCAGTTCTTC
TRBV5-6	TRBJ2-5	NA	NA	CASSSQGRETQYF	TGTGCCAGCAGCTCCCAGGGTCGGGAGACCCAGTACTTC
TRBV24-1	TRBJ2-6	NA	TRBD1	CATSHTTGASGANVLTF	TGTGCCACCAGTCATACGACAGGGGCCTCTGGGGCCAACGTCCTGACTTTC
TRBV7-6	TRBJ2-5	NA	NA	CASSLAGASQETQYF	TGTGCCAGCAGCTTAGCTGGGGCATCCCAAGAGACCCAGTACTTC
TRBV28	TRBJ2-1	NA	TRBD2	CASSSGTSGYNEQFF	TGTGCCAGCAGTTCCGGGACTAGCGGTTACAATGAGCAGTTCTTC
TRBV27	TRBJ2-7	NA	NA	CASTPSGPAEFSEQYF	TGTGCCAGCACTCCCTCCGGGCCAGCGGAATTCTCCGAGCAGTACTTC
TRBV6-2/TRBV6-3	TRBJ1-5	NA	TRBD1	CASSYHVLGQRNQPQHF	TGTGCCAGCAGTTACCATGTCCTGGGACAGAGAAATCAGCCCCAGCATTTT
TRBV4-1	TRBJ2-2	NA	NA	CASSRMRGRGLAIGELFF	TGCGCCAGCAGCCGGATGCGGGGTAGGGGTCTAGCCATCGGGGAGCTGTTTTTT
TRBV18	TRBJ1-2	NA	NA	CASSPWGRGGYTF	TGTGCCAGCTCACCATGGGGGCGAGGTGGCTACACCTTC
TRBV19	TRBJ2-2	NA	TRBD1	CASSVQGVGELFF	TGTGCCAGTAGCGTACAGGGGGTCGGGGAGCTGTTTTTT
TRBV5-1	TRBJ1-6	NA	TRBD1	CASSFGDRVNSPLHF	TGCGCCAGCAGCTTCGGCGACAGGGTAAATTCACCCCTCCACTTT
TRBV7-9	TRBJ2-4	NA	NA	CASSLRTPWDIQYF	TGTGCCAGCAGCTTACGGACTCCCTGGGACATTCAGTACTTC
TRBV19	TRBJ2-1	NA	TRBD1	CASNPPGTGGNEQFF	TGTGCCAGTAATCCCCCCGGGACAGGGGGCAATGAGCAGTTCTTC
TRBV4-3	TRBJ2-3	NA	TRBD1	CASSQMTGLTDTQYF	TGCGCCAGCAGCCAGATGACAGGGCTCACAGATACGCAGTATTTT
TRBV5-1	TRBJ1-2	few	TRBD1	CASSSLPGQVNYGYTF	TGCGCCAGCAGCTCACTACCGGGACAGGTGAACTATGGCTACACCTTC
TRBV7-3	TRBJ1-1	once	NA	CASSFTGWSEAFF	TGTGCCAGCAGCTTTACAGGGTGGTCTGAAGCTTTCTTT
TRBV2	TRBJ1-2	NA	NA	CASSPTVNYGYTF	TGTGCCAGCAGTCCCACAGTTAACTATGGCTACACCTTC
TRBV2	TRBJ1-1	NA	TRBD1	CASSVQGAITEAFF	TGTGCCAGCAGTGTACAGGGGGCGATCACTGAAGCTTTCTTT
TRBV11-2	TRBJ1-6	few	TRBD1	CASSRTGGSYNSPLHF	TGTGCCAGCAGCAGGACAGGGGGCTCCTATAATTCACCCCTCCACTTT
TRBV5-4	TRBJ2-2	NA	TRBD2	CASSFGLAGYTGELFF	TGTGCCAGCAGCTTTGGTCTAGCGGGATACACCGGGGAGCTGTTTTTT
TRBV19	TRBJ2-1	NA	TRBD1	CASSTHGTGMIREQFF	TGTGCCAGTAGTACTCACGGGACAGGGATGATTCGGGAGCAGTTCTTC
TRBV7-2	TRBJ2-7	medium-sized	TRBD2	CASSSRSGNSYEQYF	TGTGCCAGCAGCTCGCGCAGCGGGAACTCCTACGAGCAGTACTTC
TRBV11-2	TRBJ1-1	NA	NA	CASSIQGIVAFF	TGTGCCAGCAGCATCCAGGGGATCGTGGCTTTCTTT
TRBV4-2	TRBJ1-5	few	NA	CASSQAGGNQPQHF	TGTGCCAGCAGCCAAGCCGGGGGCAATCAGCCCCAGCATTTT
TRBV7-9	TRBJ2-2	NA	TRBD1	CASSLQGDTGELFF	TGTGCCAGCAGCTTACAGGGGGACACCGGGGAGCTGTTTTTT
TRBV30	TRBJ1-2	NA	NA	CAWSPLRERVNYGYTF	TGTGCCTGGAGTCCGCTCAGGGAAAGGGTTAACTATGGCTACACCTTC
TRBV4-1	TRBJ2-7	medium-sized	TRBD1	CASSQTGYEQYF	TGCGCCAGCAGCCAGACAGGGTACGAGCAGTACTTC
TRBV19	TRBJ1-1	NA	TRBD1	CASGTGDTEAFF	TGTGCCAGTGGAACAGGGGACACTGAAGCTTTCTTT
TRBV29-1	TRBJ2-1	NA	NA	CSVWDFPGNEQFF	TGCAGCGTATGGGACTTTCCTGGTAATGAGCAGTTCTTC